Sequencing of this T cell receptor (beta chain) was carried out in a study of blood T cell repertoires in COVID-19. Study-wide background: From the United States, Italy and Spain came samples of acute and convalescent COVID-19. PBMCs, B-cell-depleted T cells, or T cells provided the cDNA or gDNA that made up the material.

The authors' processing: Reference gene primer amplification gave nucleated cell count estimates. Measured with immunoSEQ multiplex PCR; TCRdb has only the in-frame clones, and not every one. The V and J calls and clone size come from that table; D and trimming were worked out from the DNA. The sample yields approximately 130,000 clones, 84% seen once. Germline trimming cut 3 bases from V and 6 bases from J; bases unmatched to any gene: 2. The CDR3 contains 13 residues. The germline gives CDR1 LNHDA, CDR2 SQIVND (reference sequence). This TCR was recovered from a human donor in a cohort sampled during active COVID-19. The chain recombines TRBV19 with TRBJ1-2, with 9 bases identical to TRBD1. What was sequenced was peripheral blood. The CDR3 reads CASSIRTGDGYTF. As DNA, the CDR3 is TGTGCCAGTAGTATCCGGACAGGGGATGGCTACACCTTC.